This TCR beta chain was identified during a study of vaccination effects on CD4 cells after COVID-19. Turning to the study itself: The second dose preceded post-vaccine samples by a median of 72 days.

Antigen-specific CD4+ T cells expanded by the ViraFEST assay with viral peptide pools were then sequenced. Culture proceeded for 9 to 11 days, and CD4+ T cells were then isolated. Participants got two doses of BNT162b2 or mRNA-1273 vaccine. Profiling relied on immunoSEQ multiplex PCR, and the TCRdb table lists in-frame clones only, not all of them. The data hold roughly 30,000 clones, with roughly 71% observed a single time. The CDR3 sequence is 14 residues long. The ends were cut back, 8 bases at V and 2 bases at J, with 16 bases in the middle. The germline V gene encodes CDR1 LNHDA and CDR2 SQIVND (reference sequence). For this clone: The antigen is not known.

Study findings and constraints: The study, lacking early post-infection timepoints, had few convalescent patients.

This sequence was found in a human donor who received a COVID-19 vaccine. The sequencing used CD4+ T cells from PBMCs cultured with HCoV-NL63 spike peptides, collected after COVID-19 vaccination. The chain recombines TRBV19 with TRBJ2-7; D may be TRBD1 (7 bases). This CDR3 reads CASGMQGGTYEQYF. CDR3 in DNA: TGTGCCAGTGGGATGCAGGGGGGAACCTACGAGCAGTACTTC.